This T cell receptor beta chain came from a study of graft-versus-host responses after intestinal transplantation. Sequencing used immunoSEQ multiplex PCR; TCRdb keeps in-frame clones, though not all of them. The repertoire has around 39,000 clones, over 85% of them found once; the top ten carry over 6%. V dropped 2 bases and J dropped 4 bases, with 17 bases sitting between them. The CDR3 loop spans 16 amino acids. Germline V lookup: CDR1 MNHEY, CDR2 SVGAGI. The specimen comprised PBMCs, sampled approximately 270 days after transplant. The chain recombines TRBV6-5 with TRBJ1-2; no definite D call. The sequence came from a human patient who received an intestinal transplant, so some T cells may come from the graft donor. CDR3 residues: CASSYGASGDFYGYTF. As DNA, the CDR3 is TGTGCCAGCAGTTACGGAGCTTCCGGGGATTTCTATGGCTACACCTTC.